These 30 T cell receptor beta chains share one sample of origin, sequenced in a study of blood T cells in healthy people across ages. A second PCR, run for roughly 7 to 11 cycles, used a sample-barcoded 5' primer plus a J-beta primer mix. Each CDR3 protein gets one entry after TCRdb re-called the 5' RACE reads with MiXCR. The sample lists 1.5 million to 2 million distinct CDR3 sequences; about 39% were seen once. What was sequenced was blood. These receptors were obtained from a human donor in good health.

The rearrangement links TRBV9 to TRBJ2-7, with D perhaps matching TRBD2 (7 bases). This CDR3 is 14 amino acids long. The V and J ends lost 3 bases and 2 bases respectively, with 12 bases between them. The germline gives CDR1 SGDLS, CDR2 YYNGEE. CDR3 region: CASSEGGAAYEQYF. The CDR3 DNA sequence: TGTGCCAGCAGCGAGGGGGGGGCAGCCTACGAGCAGTACTTC. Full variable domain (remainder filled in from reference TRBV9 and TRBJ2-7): DSGVTQTPKHLITATGQRVTLRCSPRSGDLSVYWYQQSLDQGLQFLIQYYNGEERAKGNILERFSAQQFPDLHSELNLSSLELGDSALYFCASSEGGAAYEQYFGPGTRLTVT.

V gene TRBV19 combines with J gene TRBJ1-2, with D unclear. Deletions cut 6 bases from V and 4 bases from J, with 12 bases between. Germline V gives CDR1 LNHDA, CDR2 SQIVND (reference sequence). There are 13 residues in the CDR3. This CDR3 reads CASRPATLYGYTF. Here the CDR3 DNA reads TGTGCCAGTAGGCCAGCAACCCTCTATGGCTACACCTTC.

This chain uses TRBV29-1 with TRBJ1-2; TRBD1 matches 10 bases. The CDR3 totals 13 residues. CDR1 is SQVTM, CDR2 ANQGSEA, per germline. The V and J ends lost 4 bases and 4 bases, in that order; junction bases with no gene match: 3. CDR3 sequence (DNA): TGCAGCGTTGGGGGACAGGGGAGCTATGGCTACACCTTC. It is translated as CSVGGQGSYGYTF.

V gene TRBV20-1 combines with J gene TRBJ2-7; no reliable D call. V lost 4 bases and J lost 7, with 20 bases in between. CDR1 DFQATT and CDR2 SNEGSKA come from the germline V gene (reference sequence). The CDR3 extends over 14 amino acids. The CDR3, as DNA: TGCAGTGCTACAACCCCAGGTGGGGTAAGGGAGCAGTACTTC. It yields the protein CSATTPGGVREQYF.

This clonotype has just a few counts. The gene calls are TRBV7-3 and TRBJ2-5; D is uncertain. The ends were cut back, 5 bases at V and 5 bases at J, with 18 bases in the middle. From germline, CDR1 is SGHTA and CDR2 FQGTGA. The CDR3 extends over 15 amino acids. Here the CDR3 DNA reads TGTGCCAGCAGCCAAACCCCAGGTTCTGGGGAGACCCAGTACTTC. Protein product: CASSQTPGSGETQYF.

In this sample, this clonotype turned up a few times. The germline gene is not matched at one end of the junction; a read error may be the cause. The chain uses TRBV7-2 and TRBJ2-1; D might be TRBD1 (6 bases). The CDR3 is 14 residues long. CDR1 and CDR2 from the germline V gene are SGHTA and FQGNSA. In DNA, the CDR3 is TGTGCCTGCAGCTTAGTGGGGACACCCTTTGAGCAGTTCTTC. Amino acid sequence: CACSLVGTPFEQFF.

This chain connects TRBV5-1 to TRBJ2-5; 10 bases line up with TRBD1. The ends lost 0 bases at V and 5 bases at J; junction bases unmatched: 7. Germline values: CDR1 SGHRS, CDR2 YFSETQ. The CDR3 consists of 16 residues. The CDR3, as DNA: TGCGCCAGCAGCTTGGTTGGGACAGGGGATCTCGAGACCCAGTACTTC. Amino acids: CASSLVGTGDLETQYF.

CDR3 sequence: CASSSAYDGGLVETQYF. The CDR3 DNA is TGTGCCAGCAGCTCCGCATACGACGGGGGTTTGGTGGAGACCCAGTACTTC. The chain has TRBV7-2 and TRBJ2-5; D is perhaps TRBD2 (6 bases). V dropped 4 bases and J dropped 5 bases, with 23 bases sitting between them. The CDR3 is 17 amino acids. CDR1 is SGHTA, CDR2 FQGNSA, per germline.

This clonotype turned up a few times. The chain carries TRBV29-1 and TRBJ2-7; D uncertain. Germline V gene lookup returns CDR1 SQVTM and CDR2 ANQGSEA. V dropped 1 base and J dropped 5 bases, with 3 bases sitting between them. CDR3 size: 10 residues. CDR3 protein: CSVEGNEQYF. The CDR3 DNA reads TGCAGCGTTGAAGGTAACGAGCAGTACTTC.

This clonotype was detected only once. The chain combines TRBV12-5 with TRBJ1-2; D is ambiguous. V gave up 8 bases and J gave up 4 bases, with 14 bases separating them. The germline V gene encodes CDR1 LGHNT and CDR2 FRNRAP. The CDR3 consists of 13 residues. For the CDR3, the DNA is TGTGCTAGTTCCCAGGCGACACCCTATGGCTACACCTTC. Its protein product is CASSQATPYGYTF.

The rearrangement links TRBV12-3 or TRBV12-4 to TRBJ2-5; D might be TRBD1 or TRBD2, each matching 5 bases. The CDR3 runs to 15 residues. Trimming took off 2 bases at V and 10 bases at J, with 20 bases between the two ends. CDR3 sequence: CASSLSRDGQADQYF. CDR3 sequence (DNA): TGTGCCAGCAGTTTATCCCGGGACGGACAAGCAGACCAGTACTTC.

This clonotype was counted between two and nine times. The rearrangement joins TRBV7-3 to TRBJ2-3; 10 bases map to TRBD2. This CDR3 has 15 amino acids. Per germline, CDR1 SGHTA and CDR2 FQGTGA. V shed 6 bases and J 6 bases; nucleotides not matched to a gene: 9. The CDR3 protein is CASRLSGGAADTQYF. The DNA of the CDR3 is TGTGCCAGCAGGCTAAGCGGGGGGGCTGCTGATACGCAGTATTTT.

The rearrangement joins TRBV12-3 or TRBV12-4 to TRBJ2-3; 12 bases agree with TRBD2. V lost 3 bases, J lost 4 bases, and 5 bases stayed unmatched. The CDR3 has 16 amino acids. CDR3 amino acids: CASSFWLAGGSDTQYF. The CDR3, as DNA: TGTGCCAGCAGTTTTTGGCTAGCGGGGGGGTCAGATACGCAGTATTTT.

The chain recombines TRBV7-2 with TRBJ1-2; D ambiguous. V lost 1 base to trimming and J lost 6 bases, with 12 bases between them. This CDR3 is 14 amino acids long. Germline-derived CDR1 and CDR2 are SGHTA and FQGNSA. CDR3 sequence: CASSLVRGSDGYTF. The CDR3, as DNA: TGTGCCAGCAGCTTAGTCCGAGGGTCGGATGGCTACACCTTC.

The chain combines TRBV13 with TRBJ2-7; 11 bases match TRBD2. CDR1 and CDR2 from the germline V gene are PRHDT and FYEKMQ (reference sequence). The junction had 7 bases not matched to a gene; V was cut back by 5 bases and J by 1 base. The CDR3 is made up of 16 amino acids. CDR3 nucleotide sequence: TGTGCCAGCAGCCCGCCGACTAGCGGGGATTCCTACGAGCAGTACTTC. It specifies CASSPPTSGDSYEQYF.

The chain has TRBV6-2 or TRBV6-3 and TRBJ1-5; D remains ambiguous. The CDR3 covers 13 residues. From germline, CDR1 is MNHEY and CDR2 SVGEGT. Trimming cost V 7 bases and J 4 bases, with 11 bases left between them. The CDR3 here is CASMRSGNQPQHF. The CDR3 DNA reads TGTGCCAGCATGAGGTCCGGTAATCAGCCCCAGCATTTT.

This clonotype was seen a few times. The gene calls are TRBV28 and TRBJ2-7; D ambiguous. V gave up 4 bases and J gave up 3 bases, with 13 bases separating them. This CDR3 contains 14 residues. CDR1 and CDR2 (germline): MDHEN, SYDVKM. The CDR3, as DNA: TGTGCCAGCAGTTCGACACTATATCTCTACGAGCAGTACTTC. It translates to CASSSTLYLYEQYF.

The CDR3 loop reads CASSQDRSRSSYEQYF. The CDR3, as DNA: TGCGCCAGCAGCCAAGATCGAAGCAGGAGCTCCTACGAGCAGTACTTC. The V call is TRBV4-3, the J call TRBJ2-7; D gene unclear. The CDR3 length is 16 residues. V was pared by 0 bases and J by 0 bases, with 12 bases between. Germline assignment: CDR1 LGHNA and CDR2 YSLEER.

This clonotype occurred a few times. As DNA, the CDR3 is TGTGCCAGCAGCCAAGATTGGAATAGTAAGCACGAGCAGTACTTC. Translating it yields CASSQDWNSKHEQYF. The rearrangement joins TRBV14 to TRBJ2-7, with unresolved D. The length of the CDR3 is 15 residues. Germline V CDR1 and CDR2: SGHDN, FVKESK. Trimming cost V 0 bases and J 5 bases, with 14 bases left between them. The whole variable domain, filled in from reference TRBV14 and TRBJ2-7, reads EAGVTQFPSHSVIEKGQTVTLRCDPISGHDNLYWYRRVMGKEIKFLLHFVKESKQDESGMPNNRFLAERTGGTYSTLKVQPAELEDSGVYFCASSQDWNSKHEQYFGPGTRLTVT.

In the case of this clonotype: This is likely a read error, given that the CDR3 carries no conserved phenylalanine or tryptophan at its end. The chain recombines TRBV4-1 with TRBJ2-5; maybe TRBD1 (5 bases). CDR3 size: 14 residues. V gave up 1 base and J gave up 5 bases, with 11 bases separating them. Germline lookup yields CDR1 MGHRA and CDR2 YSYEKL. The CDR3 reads CASSQVWKGETQYL. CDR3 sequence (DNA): TGCGCCAGCAGCCAAGTTTGGAAGGGGGAGACCCAGTACCTC.

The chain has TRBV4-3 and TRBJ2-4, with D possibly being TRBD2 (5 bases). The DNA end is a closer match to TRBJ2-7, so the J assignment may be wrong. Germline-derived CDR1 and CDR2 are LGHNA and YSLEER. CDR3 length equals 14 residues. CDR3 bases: TGCGCCAGCAGCGTCCAGAGAGGAGGCTACGAGCAGTACTTC. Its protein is CASSVQRGGYEQYF.

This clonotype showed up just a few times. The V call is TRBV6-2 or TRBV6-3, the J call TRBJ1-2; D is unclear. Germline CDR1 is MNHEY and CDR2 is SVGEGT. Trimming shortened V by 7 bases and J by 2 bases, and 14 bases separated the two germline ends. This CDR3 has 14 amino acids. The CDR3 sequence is CASTYSYSNYGYTF. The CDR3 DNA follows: TGTGCCAGCACCTACTCGTACAGCAACTATGGCTACACCTTC.

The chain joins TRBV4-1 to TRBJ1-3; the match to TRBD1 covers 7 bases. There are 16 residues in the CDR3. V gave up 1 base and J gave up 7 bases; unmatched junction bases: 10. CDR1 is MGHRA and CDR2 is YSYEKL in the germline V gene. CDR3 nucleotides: TGCGCCAGCAGCCAAGGGGCTGACAGGGACCGGAACACCATATATTTT. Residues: CASSQGADRDRNTIYF.

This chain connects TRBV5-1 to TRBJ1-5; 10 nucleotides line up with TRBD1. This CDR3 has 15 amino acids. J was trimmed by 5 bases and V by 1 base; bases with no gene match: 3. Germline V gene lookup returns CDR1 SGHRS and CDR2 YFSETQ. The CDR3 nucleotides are TGCGCCAGCAGCTTGCAGACAGGGGGCGATCAGCCCCAGCATTTT. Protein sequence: CASSLQTGGDQPQHF.

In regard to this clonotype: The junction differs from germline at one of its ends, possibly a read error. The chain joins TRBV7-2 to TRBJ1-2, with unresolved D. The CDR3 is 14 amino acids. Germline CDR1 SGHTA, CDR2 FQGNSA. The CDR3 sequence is CAGSLDGDSYGYTF. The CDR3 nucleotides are TGTGCCGGCAGCTTAGATGGTGATAGCTATGGCTACACCTTC.

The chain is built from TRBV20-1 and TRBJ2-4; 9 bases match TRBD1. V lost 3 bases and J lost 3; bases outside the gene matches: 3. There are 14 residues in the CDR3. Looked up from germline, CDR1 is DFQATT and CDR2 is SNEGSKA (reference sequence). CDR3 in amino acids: CSARGQGVKNIQYF. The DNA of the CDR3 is TGCAGTGCTAGGGGACAGGGTGTCAAAAACATTCAGTACTTC.

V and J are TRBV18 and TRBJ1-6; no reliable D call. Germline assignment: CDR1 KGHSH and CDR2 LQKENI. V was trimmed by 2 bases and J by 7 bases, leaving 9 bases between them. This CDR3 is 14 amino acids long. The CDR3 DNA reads TGTGCCAGCTCACCAGGTCTTTCGAATTCACCCCTCCACTTT. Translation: CASSPGLSNSPLHF. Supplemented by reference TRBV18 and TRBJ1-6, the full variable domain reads NAGVMQNPRHLVRRRGQEARLRCSPMKGHSHVYWYRQLPEEGLKFMVYLQKENIIDESGMPKERFSAEFPKEGPSILRIQQVVRGDSAAYFCASSPGLSNSPLHFGNGTRLTVT.

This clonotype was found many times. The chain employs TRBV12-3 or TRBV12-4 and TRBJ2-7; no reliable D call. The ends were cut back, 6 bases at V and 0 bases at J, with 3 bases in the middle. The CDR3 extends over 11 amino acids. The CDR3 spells CASSFSYEQYF. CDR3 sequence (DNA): TGTGCCAGCAGCTTCTCCTACGAGCAGTACTTC.

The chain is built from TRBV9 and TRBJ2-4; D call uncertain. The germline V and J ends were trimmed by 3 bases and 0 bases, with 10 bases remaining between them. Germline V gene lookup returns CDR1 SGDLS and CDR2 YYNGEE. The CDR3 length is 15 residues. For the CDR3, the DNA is TGTGCCAGCAGCGGGGCAGCACTAGCCAAAAACATTCAGTACTTC. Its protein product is CASSGAALAKNIQYF. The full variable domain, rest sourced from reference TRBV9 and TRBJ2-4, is DSGVTQTPKHLITATGQRVTLRCSPRSGDLSVYWYQQSLDQGLQFLIQYYNGEERAKGNILERFSAQQFPDLHSELNLSSLELGDSALYFCASSGAALAKNIQYFGAGTRLSVL.

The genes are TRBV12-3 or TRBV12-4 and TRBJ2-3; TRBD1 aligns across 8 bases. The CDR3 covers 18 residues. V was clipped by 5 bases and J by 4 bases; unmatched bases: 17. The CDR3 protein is CASSRDRGPSSGSDTQYF. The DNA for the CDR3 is TGTGCCAGCAGTCGCGACAGGGGACCTTCCTCGGGGTCAGATACGCAGTATTTT.